Sequencing of this TCR beta chain was carried out in a study of blood T cell repertoires in COVID-19. Germline assignment: CDR1 SGHNT and CDR2 YYREEE (reference sequence). This CDR3 has 15 residues. V shed 10 bases and J 4 bases; nucleotides not matched to a gene: 13. Here immunoSEQ multiplex PCR was the method, and the copy in TCRdb shows in-frame clones only, minus some. The sample shows 50,000 to 65,000 clones, 82% of them seen only once. The V gene is TRBV5-4, the J gene TRBJ2-3; 9 bases are a match to TRBD2. This TCR came from an older woman with acute or convalescent COVID-19. Input material: peripheral blood. The CDR3: CACYSGGPGPDTQYF. CDR3 bases: TGTGCCTGCTATAGCGGGGGCCCCGGTCCAGATACGCAGTATTTT.